This section outlines one T cell receptor beta chain sequence together with its context. This entry belongs to a study of blood T cell repertoires in COVID-19. This CDR3 contains 13 residues. The V end lost 6 bases, the J end lost 7 bases, and 12 bases lay between the germline ends. Per germline, CDR1 KGHDR and CDR2 SFDVKD. Measured with immunoSEQ multiplex PCR; TCRdb has only the in-frame clones, and not every one. The table includes about 190,000 clones, around nine tenths detected once. This rearrangement joins TRBV24-1 to TRBJ2-4, with D maybe TRBD2 (6 bases). The sequenced material came from peripheral blood. This TCR was recovered from a man between 25 and 39 years old with acute or convalescent COVID-19. DNA of the CDR3: TGTGCCACCAGTTCTCTTGGGGGGAACATTCAGTACTTC. This gives the protein CATSSLGGNIQYF.